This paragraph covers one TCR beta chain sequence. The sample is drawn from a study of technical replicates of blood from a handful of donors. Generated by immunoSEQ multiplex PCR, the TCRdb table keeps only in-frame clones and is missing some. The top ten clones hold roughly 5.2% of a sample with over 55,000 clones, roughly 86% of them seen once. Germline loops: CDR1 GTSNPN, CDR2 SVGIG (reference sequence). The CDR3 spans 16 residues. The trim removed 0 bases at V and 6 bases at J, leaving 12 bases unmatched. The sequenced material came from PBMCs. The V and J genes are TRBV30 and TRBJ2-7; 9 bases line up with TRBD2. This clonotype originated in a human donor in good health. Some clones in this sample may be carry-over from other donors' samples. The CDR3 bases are TGTGCCTGGAGTGTACTGTTTTGGCGGGAGGGCCCCGAGCAGTACTTC. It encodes CAWSVLFWREGPEQYF.